This is a list of T cell receptor beta chains from one sample in a study of blood T cell repertoires in COVID-19. The assay was immunoSEQ multiplex PCR, and TCRdb's table has in-frame clones only and misses some. The sample contains roughly 280,000 clones, about nine tenths of which appear only once. Input material: peripheral blood. The receptors come from a man aged 50-60 years with acute or convalescent COVID-19. Both conserved end residues are part of each CDR3. Each record gives: J gene, clone size, V gene, D gene, CDR3 DNA, CDR3 protein. The D gene is left open where the match is weak. Clone sizes are given selectively: once, few, many, or a class where the clone is expanded.

TRBJ2-1,.,TRBV14,.,TGTGCCAGCAAGAAGGGGTCAACCTACAATGAGCAGTTCTTC,CASKKGSTYNEQFF
TRBJ1-2,.,TRBV6-5,.,TGTGCCAGCAAACCCCCCCAGGGCCAAAGGTATGGCTACACCTTC,CASKPPQGQRYGYTF
TRBJ1-6,.,TRBV9,.,TGTGCCAGCAGCGTAGGGCAGGGAGGTTCACCCCTCCACTTT,CASSVGQGGSPLHF
TRBJ1-3,.,TRBV5-1,.,TGCGCCAGCAGCGTACAGGCGGCAGGGCCCTCTGGAAACACCATATATTTT,CASSVQAAGPSGNTIYF
TRBJ2-2,.,TRBV10-3,TRBD2,TGTGCCATCAGTCCAGGACTAGAACCCACCGGGGAGCTGTTTTTT,CAISPGLEPTGELFF
TRBJ2-1,.,TRBV7-6,TRBD2,TGTGCCAGCAGCTTAACTAGCGGGGGGAGTTATGAGCAGTTCTTC,CASSLTSGGSYEQFF
TRBJ2-2,.,TRBV5-1,TRBD1,TGCGCCAGCACTCCCGGGACAGGGGACACCGGGGAGCTGTTTTTT,CASTPGTGDTGELFF
TRBJ1-2,.,TRBV3-1/TRBV3-2,.,TGTGCCAGCAGCCAGGAAACAGGGAATGGCTACACCTTC,CASSQETGNGYTF
TRBJ1-3,.,TRBV3-1/TRBV3-2,.,TGTGCCAGCAGTCAGGGGTATGGAAACACCATATATTTT,CASSQGYGNTIYF
TRBJ1-1,.,TRBV11-2,.,TGTGCTAGCAGCCCGCAGGGTATCAACACTGAAGCTTTCTTT,CASSPQGINTEAFF
TRBJ2-5,.,TRBV2,.,TGTGCCAGCTTCTTCTCGGGGGACCAAGAGACCCAGTACTTC,CASFFSGDQETQYF
TRBJ2-3,.,TRBV5-1,.,TGCGCCAGCAGCTTTAGCGGCACAGATACGCAGTATTTT,CASSFSGTDTQYF
TRBJ1-2,.,TRBV6-1,.,TGTGCCAGCAGTGAAGCAACTGCTAACTATGGCTACACCTTC,CASSEATANYGYTF
TRBJ1-3,.,TRBV6-5,TRBD1,TGTGCCAGCAGTCGACAGGGGAGCTCTGGAAACACCATATATTTT,CASSRQGSSGNTIYF
TRBJ2-2,.,TRBV14,.,TGTGCCAGCAGTATCTACCCGAACACCGGGGAGCTGTTTTTT,CASSIYPNTGELFF
TRBJ1-1,.,TRBV10-3,.,TGTGCCATCAGTGATTTAGCGCAGAACACTGAAGCTTTCTTT,CAISDLAQNTEAFF
TRBJ2-7,.,TRBV7-8,.,TGTGCCAGCAGCCAATCTCGCGGCTACGAGCAGTACTTC,CASSQSRGYEQYF
TRBJ2-3,.,TRBV24-1,TRBD1,TGTGCCACCAGGGGACAGGCCCACGGGGATACGCAGTATTTT,CATRGQAHGDTQYF
TRBJ2-1,.,TRBV27,.,TGTGCCAGCAGTCTCCTTTTAGGGGTGGGGCAGTTCTTC,CASSLLLGVGQFF
TRBJ2-6,.,TRBV4-2,TRBD2,TGTGCCAGCAGCCATGATGGACTAGCGGGACACTCTGGGGCCAACGTCCTGACTTTC,CASSHDGLAGHSGANVLTF
TRBJ1-1,once,TRBV11-3,.,TGTGCCAGCAGCTTAGATCGGACCGGGGGAAGGGCTTTCTTT,CASSLDRTGGRAFF
TRBJ1-6,.,TRBV2,.,TGTGCCAGCAGCCCCCCGAGGGTTAATTCACCCCTCCACTTT,CASSPPRVNSPLHF
TRBJ2-5,.,TRBV18,.,TGTGCCAGCTCACCAAACTCAGGACAAGAGACCCAGTACTTC,CASSPNSGQETQYF
TRBJ1-1,.,TRBV19,.,TGTGCCAGTAGTATAAGGGGCCCTAACACTGAAGCTTTCTTT,CASSIRGPNTEAFF
TRBJ1-2,.,TRBV5-1,TRBD1,TGCGCCAGCAGCTACGACAGGGGCAGCTTTAACTATGGCTACACCTTC,CASSYDRGSFNYGYTF
TRBJ1-5,.,TRBV27,.,TGTGCCAGCAGTTTATCAGGGGTGGCGGGCAATCAGCCCCAGCATTTT,CASSLSGVAGNQPQHF
TRBJ2-5,.,TRBV11-2,TRBD2,TGTGCCAGCAGCTTAGGAGAACTAGCGGGGGTTCGAGAGACCCAGTACTTC,CASSLGELAGVRETQYF
TRBJ1-1,.,TRBV30,TRBD1,TGTGCCTGGAGGCGACAGGGGGTCACTGAAGCTTTCTTT,CAWRRQGVTEAFF
TRBJ2-2,.,TRBV5-1,TRBD1,TGCGCCAGCAGTTCAGGGGGCTGGAACACCGGGGAGCTGTTTTTT,CASSSGGWNTGELFF
TRBJ1-2,.,TRBV27,TRBD1,TGTGCCAGCAGTGCGGAACAGGGGGCGATGATCGGCTACACCTTC,CASSAEQGAMIGYTF
TRBJ2-1,once,TRBV7-9,TRBD2,TGTGCCAGCAGCCTAGCGGGGGGTCAATACAATGAGCAGTTCTTC,CASSLAGGQYNEQFF
TRBJ1-2,.,TRBV10-3,TRBD1,TGTGCCATCACCCCGGACAGGGAGGGGCTTGGCTACACCTTC,CAITPDREGLGYTF
TRBJ2-7,.,TRBV2,TRBD1,TGTGCCAGCAGTTGGGACAGCACCTACGAGCAGTACTTC,CASSWDSTYEQYF
TRBJ1-2,.,TRBV5-1,TRBD1,TGCGCCAGCAGCCTCACCTGGACAGGGATGGGGTATGGCTACACCTTC,CASSLTWTGMGYGYTF
TRBJ1-2,.,TRBV19,TRBD1,TGTGCCAGTAGTACAGCGGGACAGGGGTCCGCGAACTATGGCTACACCTTC,CASSTAGQGSANYGYTF
TRBJ1-5,.,TRBV27,.,TGTGCCAGCAGCCCGCCGGGGAATCAGCCCCAGCATTTT,CASSPPGNQPQHF
TRBJ1-5,.,TRBV30,.,TGTGCCTGGAGTGTACAGGGAAAAGGAAATCAGCCCCAGCATTTT,CAWSVQGKGNQPQHF
TRBJ1-2,.,TRBV3-1/TRBV3-2,.,TGTGCCAGCAGCCAGCTTTCTAGGAAAACCCATGGCTACACCTTC,CASSQLSRKTHGYTF
TRBJ2-5,once,TRBV27,.,TGTGCCAGCAGTTTTGGGGGGGCCTGGGAGACCCAGTACTTC,CASSFGGAWETQYF
TRBJ1-5,.,TRBV5-8,TRBD1,TGTGCCAGCAGCTTGATGGTAGGACAGGGGGCAAATCAGCCCCAGCATTTT,CASSLMVGQGANQPQHF
TRBJ1-3,.,TRBV6-5,.,TGTGCCAGTAGGACTCCTGGAAACACCATATATTTT,CASRTPGNTIYF
TRBJ2-7,.,TRBV7-9,.,TGTGCCAGCAGCCCACGGACGGGGGGCCTCTCCTACGAGCAGTACTTC,CASSPRTGGLSYEQYF
TRBJ1-2,.,TRBV5-6,.,TGTGCCAGCAGTCCGGGTGCCTATGGCTACACCTTC,CASSPGAYGYTF
TRBJ2-7,.,TRBV19,.,TGTGCCAGTAGTATAGCTGTCCCAGGGCTTCAGGCCGGCGAGCAGTACTTC,CASSIAVPGLQAGEQYF
TRBJ2-2,.,TRBV6-5,TRBD1,TGTGCCAGCAGTAGGACAGGGGTGACCGGGGAGCTGTTTTTT,CASSRTGVTGELFF
TRBJ2-2,.,TRBV4-2,.,TGTGCCAGCAGCCAAGACCCCTTTAACACCGGGGAGCTGTTTTTT,CASSQDPFNTGELFF